This T cell receptor beta chain appears in the sequencing data of a study of siplizumab effects on memory and regulatory T cells. Germline CDR1 reads SGDLS; CDR2 reads YYNGEE. Trimming stripped 0 bases from V and 7 bases from J, with 8 bases between. This CDR3 has 14 amino acids. Concerning this clone: No antigen is known for it.

Assaying covered roughly 92,000 TCR templates per sample. Some clones are missing from TCRdb's copy, which holds only in-frame ones; the method was immunoSEQ multiplex PCR. The sample holds about 94,000 clones, over 85% seen once. Points from the study as a whole: Alloreactive sequences whose origin lay in unstimulated CD4+ memory cells were significantly reduced by siplizumab. Memory T cells appeared less diverse than naive cells, which seemed to contribute substantially to alloresponse. The alloreactive clones that mapped to unstimulated subsets made up only a minor fraction.

This clonotype was obtained from a human donor in good health. Sequenced sample: non-Treg CD4+ T cells sorted from blood. The V gene is TRBV9, the J gene TRBJ1-6; D gene uncertain. The CDR3 DNA reads TGTGCCAGCAGCGTAGTCCCGGAGAATTCACCCCTCCACTTT. This encodes CASSVVPENSPLHF.